These 13 T cell receptor beta chains were all obtained from the same sample, sequenced in a study of T cells in Graves' hyperthyroidism and ophthalmopathy. Authors of the study amplified TCR beta CDR3 regions from RNA transcripts. HTBI primers drove first-round RT-PCR of the TCR CDR3. Using its own MiXCR run on the multiplex PCR reads, TCRdb lists one record per CDR3 protein. The repertoire holds hundreds of thousands of distinct CDR3 sequences, with roughly 15% as singletons. The sample taken for sequencing was blood. These receptors were collected from a woman aged 60-75 years with Graves' ophthalmopathy.

This clonotype was observed at least ten times. This chain connects TRBV5-1 to TRBJ2-7; D may be TRBD2 (5 bases). The CDR3 consists of 14 residues. Germline V CDR1 and CDR2: SGHRS, YFSETQ. With 3 bases removed from V and 7 bases from J, the gap between germline ends came to 17 bases. As DNA, the CDR3 is TGCGCCAGCAGCTATTCGGACTCACGGGGTGAGCAGTACTTC. This sequence encodes CASSYSDSRGEQYF.

This clonotype was recorded at least ten times. This chain links TRBV12-3 or TRBV12-4 with TRBJ2-1; D unresolved. V was cut by 7 bases and J by 0 bases, with 13 bases left in between. The CDR3 is made up of 15 amino acids. The CDR3 DNA reads as TGTGCCAGCACCTCCTGGTTAGTCTCCTACAATGAGCAGTTCTTC. It is translated as CASTSWLVSYNEQFF.

This clonotype turned up a few times. The CDR3 sequence: CASSEAGQGSYEQYF. In DNA, the CDR3 is TGTGCCAGCAGTGAAGCTGGACAGGGGTCCTACGAGCAGTACTTC. This sequence joins TRBV2 and TRBJ2-7; 9 nucleotides match TRBD1. V trimming: 0 bases; J trimming: 1 base; junction bases outside the gene matches: 1. Per germline, CDR1 SNHLY and CDR2 FYNNEI. The CDR3 spans 15 residues.

This clonotype has a count of ten or more. The CDR3 sequence is CSALRRAPYEQYF. CDR3 nucleotides: TGCAGTGCTTTAAGACGGGCCCCCTACGAGCAGTACTTC. The chain recombines TRBV20-1 with TRBJ2-7; no firm D call. V was pared by 5 bases and J by 2 bases, with 13 bases between. This CDR3 comprises 13 residues. Germline V lookup: CDR1 DFQATT, CDR2 SNEGSKA (reference sequence).

This clonotype was recorded a few times. The rearrangement links TRBV6-1 to TRBJ2-2, with D hard to call. CDR3 length: 14 residues. Germline assignment: CDR1 MNHNS and CDR2 SASEGT. V gave up 8 bases and J gave up 0 bases, with 10 bases separating them. The chain's CDR3 is CASGTGSNTGELFF. The CDR3 coding sequence is TGTGCCAGCGGCACGGGTTCGAACACCGGGGAGCTGTTTTTT.

On this clonotype: One end of the junction does not line up with germline, which may come from a read error. The CDR3 DNA is TGTGCCGGCAGCTTAGGTCTTTCAGGGGTTTCGACAGATACGCAGTATTTT. Its translation: CAGSLGLSGVSTDTQYF. J is TRBJ2-3 and V is TRBV7-2, with a tentative D call TRBD1 (6 bases). The CDR3 totals 17 residues. The germline CDR1 and CDR2 sequences are SGHTA and FQGNSA. Complete variable domain (other parts from reference TRBV7-2 and TRBJ2-3): GAGVSQSPSNKVTEKGKDVELRCDPISGHTALYWYRQSLGQGLEFLIYFQGNSAPDKSGLPSDRFSAERTGGSVSTLTIQRTQQEDSAVYLCAGSLGLSGVSTDTQYFGPGTRLTVL.

Many counts were recorded for this clonotype. The chain joins TRBV5-6 to TRBJ2-3; TRBD1 matches 9 bases. Looked up from germline, CDR1 is SGHDT and CDR2 is YYEEEE. The CDR3 length is 18 residues. Trimming removed 4 bases from V and 5 bases from J; junction bases left unmatched: 17. The CDR3, as DNA: TGTGCCAGCAGCCCGTCCCGGGCGGGACAGGGAAGAGGAGATACGCAGTATTTT. Amino acids: CASSPSRAGQGRGDTQYF. The full variable domain, completed using reference TRBV5-6 and TRBJ2-3, is DAGVTQSPTHLIKTRGQQVTLRCSPKSGHDTVSWYQQALGQGPQFIFQYYEEEERQRGNFPDRFSGHQFPNYSSELNVNALLLGDSALYLCASSPSRAGQGRGDTQYFGPGTRLTVL.

The sample holds many counts of this clonotype. The chain carries TRBV5-1 and TRBJ2-5; D unresolved. From germline, CDR1 is SGHRS and CDR2 YFSETQ. This CDR3 has 15 amino acids. Trimming removed 3 bases at V and 1 base at J, with 13 bases between. The CDR3 protein is CASSSQGSSQETQYF. Here the CDR3 DNA reads TGCGCCAGCAGCTCTCAAGGTAGTAGCCAAGAGACCCAGTACTTC.

This clonotype was recorded a few times. This chain links TRBV18 with TRBJ1-3; D call uncertain. V lost 3 bases, J lost 1 base, and 10 bases lay in between. The germline CDR1 and CDR2 sequences are KGHSH and LQKENI. The CDR3 consists of 15 residues. CDR3 nucleotide sequence: TGTGCCAGCTCACCCCCCCCGCAGTCTGGAAACACCATATATTTT. It is translated as CASSPPPQSGNTIYF.

Points on this clonotype: This could be a read error, since a much larger clone is one nucleotide away. The chain uses TRBV5-1 and TRBJ2-1; 8 bases match TRBD2. The germline V gene encodes CDR1 SGHRS and CDR2 YFSETQ. The CDR3 has 16 residues. CDR3 in amino acids: CASSLGSGGPYSEQFF. The CDR3 coding sequence is TGCGCCAGCAGCTTGGGTTCGGGAGGGCCTTACAGTGAGCAGTTCTTC.

This clonotype was observed at least ten times. The chain employs TRBV28 and TRBJ2-3; the D gene is possibly TRBD2 (6 bases). V was trimmed by 5 bases and J by 0 bases, leaving 12 bases between them. The CDR3 has 15 residues. Germline V gives CDR1 MDHEN, CDR2 SYDVKM. The CDR3 coding sequence is TGTGCCAGCAGTCGCGGGGTCCGTAGCACAGATACGCAGTATTTT. Amino acids: CASSRGVRSTDTQYF.

On this clonotype itself: One end of the junction is discordant with germline, which a read error may explain. V gene TRBV7-3 combines with J gene TRBJ2-1; 10 nucleotides align to TRBD1. The CDR3 extends over 15 amino acids. Germline V gene data show CDR1 as SGHTA and CDR2 as FQGTGA. CDR3: CASSLTGTGDNEQFF. The DNA of the CDR3 is TGTGCCAGCAGCCTAACCGGGACAGGGGACAATGAGCAGTTCTTC. Variable domain in full (rest from reference TRBV7-3 and TRBJ2-1): GAGVSQTPSNKVTEKGKYVELRCDPISGHTALYWYRQSLGQGPEFLIYFQGTGAADDSGLPNDRFFAVRPEGSVSTLKIQRTERGDSAVYLCASSLTGTGDNEQFFGPGTRLTVL.

This chain links TRBV18 with TRBJ2-6; maybe TRBD1 (6 bases). V was cut by 4 bases and J by 0 bases, with 13 bases left in between. Germline CDR1 reads KGHSH; CDR2 reads LQKENI. CDR3 length equals 17 residues. In DNA form, the CDR3 reads TGTGCCAGCTCACGTGCAGGGGCCGCCTCTGGGGCCAACGTCCTGACTTTC. This translates into CASSRAGAASGANVLTF.